This T cell receptor beta chain was recovered during a study of T cell repertoires in cytomegalovirus infection. General study points: HLA-C-restricted CMV-specific TCR beta clonotypes were dominant in the ex vivo response.

TCRdb reprocessed the reads via MiXCR and lists one record per CDR3 protein. The table includes under 350,000 distinct CDR3 sequences, approximately 10% detected once. J was trimmed by 4 bases and V by 5 bases; bases with no gene match: 7. The CDR3 totals 15 residues. Looked up from germline, CDR1 is MDHEN and CDR2 is SYDVKM. This clonotype has at least ten counts. The antigen is not known. This clonotype originated in a human donor in good health (CMV status not recorded). Some clones in this sample may be carry-over from other donors' samples. The sequencing sample was made of PBMCs. The rearrangement links TRBV28 to TRBJ1-5, with TRBD1 matching 8 bases. The CDR3 region has the DNA TGTGCCAGCAGTAGACGGACAGGGTCAAATCAGCCCCAGCATTTT. It is translated as CASSRRTGSNQPQHF.